The clone carrying this T cell receptor beta chain was detected once. Its antigen is currently unknown. The data were obtained in a study of post-analysis software for immune sequencing data. Notes on the study in general: When patients were compared with controls, about five TRBV segments were more frequent, TRBV5-6, TRBV5-1 and TRBV20-1 among them.

Unique molecular identifiers featured in each of the TCR beta cDNA libraries. One entry per CDR3 protein results from TCRdb running MiXCR on the PCR reads. The sample holds about 770,000 distinct CDR3 sequences, around 45% seen once. J lost 3 bases, V lost 4 bases, and 8 bases had no gene match. Germline V gives CDR1 MNHEY, CDR2 SVGEGT. CDR3 length: 16 amino acids. The TCR sequence derives from a girl between 5 and 17 years old with multiple sclerosis. The chain links TRBV6-2 or TRBV6-3 to TRBJ2-7; 11 bases are a match to TRBD2. The sequencing sample was made of blood. The CDR3 bases are TGTGCCAGCAGTTCTACCATCCTAGCGGGGGGCTACGAGCAGTACTTC. Encoded protein: CASSSTILAGGYEQYF.